What follows are 30 T cell receptor beta chains derived from one specimen sequenced in a study of cytomegalovirus exposure and HLA in healthy donors. The PCR used 60 Vbeta and 13 Jbeta primers. Profiled with immunoSEQ multiplex PCR; TCRdb holds only in-frame clones, not every one. Here the sample spans roughly 150,000 clones, approximately 84% being singletons. Sequenced sample: PBMCs. The receptors originated from a woman between 18 and 29 years old in good health and CMV-seronegative.

The chain joins TRBV28 to TRBJ2-7; 9 positions match TRBD1. The CDR3 runs 13 residues. Germline CDR1 reads MDHEN; CDR2 reads SYDVKM. V lost 5 bases, J lost 5 bases, and 4 bases stayed unmatched. CDR3 protein: CASSGQGKNEQYF. CDR3 nucleotide sequence: TGTGCCAGCAGTGGACAGGGGAAGAACGAGCAGTACTTC.

This clone was detected once. The gene calls are TRBV28 and TRBJ1-5; no clear D gene. The CDR3 length is 15 residues. Trimming pared 3 bases from V and 7 bases from J, leaving 16 bases between. From germline, CDR1 is MDHEN and CDR2 SYDVKM. CDR3 in DNA: TGTGCCAGCAGTTTTGACCGGGCAGGAGGACAGCCCCAGCATTTT. Its translation: CASSFDRAGGQPQHF.

This clone was recorded only once. The chain has TRBV9 and TRBJ1-1, with a possible D match to TRBD1 (5 bases). The V gene's germline CDR1 is SGDLS and CDR2 YYNGEE. V lost 0 bases and J 1 base, leaving 7 bases between the germline ends. This CDR3 comprises 14 residues. CDR3 sequence (DNA): TGTGCCAGCAGCGTAGGTGGACAGAACACTGAAGCTTTCTTT. Amino acid sequence: CASSVGGQNTEAFF. Together with reference TRBV9 and TRBJ1-1, the CDR3 gives the full variable domain: DSGVTQTPKHLITATGQRVTLRCSPRSGDLSVYWYQQSLDQGLQFLIQYYNGEERAKGNILERFSAQQFPDLHSELNLSSLELGDSALYFCASSVGGQNTEAFFGQGTRLTVV.

The chain combines TRBV5-1 with TRBJ1-6; D call uncertain. Trimming pared 0 bases from V and 0 bases from J, leaving 10 bases between. The CDR3 spans 17 residues. Looked up from germline, CDR1 is SGHRS and CDR2 is YFSETQ. This chain's CDR3 is CASSLAARDSYNSPLHF. CDR3 in DNA: TGCGCCAGCAGCTTGGCAGCCCGGGACTCCTATAATTCACCCCTCCACTTT.

The V and J genes are TRBV7-9 and TRBJ2-7, with a weak D call TRBD2 (5 bases). The ends were cut back, 5 bases at V and 2 bases at J, with 25 bases in the middle. The CDR3 runs to 18 residues. From germline, CDR1 is SEHNR and CDR2 FQNEAQ (reference sequence). In DNA form, the CDR3 reads TGTGCCAGCAGCCCGATCGGACTCCCCGGATTAATGACCTACGAGCAGTACTTC. It codes for CASSPIGLPGLMTYEQYF.

The rearrangement joins TRBV28 to TRBJ2-5, with D possibly TRBD2 on 6 matching bases. CDR3 length equals 16 residues. Trimming cost V 2 bases and J 4 bases, with 17 bases left between them. CDR1 and CDR2 from the germline V gene are MDHEN and SYDVKM. CDR3 DNA sequence: TGTGCCAGCAGTTTAGTCGTGGAGGGCAGGCGAGAGACCCAGTACTTC. Encoded protein: CASSLVVEGRRETQYF.

This clone was observed a few times. The rearrangement joins TRBV5-6 to TRBJ1-2; D not resolved. Germline V gene sequence: CDR1 SGHDT, CDR2 YYEEEE. The CDR3 is 15 amino acids. V lost 1 base and J lost 2, with 12 bases in between. As DNA, the CDR3 is TGTGCCAGCAGCTTGACGCGGCTGAAGAACTATGGCTACACCTTC. Translating it yields CASSLTRLKNYGYTF.

The gene calls are TRBV4-1 and TRBJ2-7; TRBD2 matches at 8 bases. This CDR3 is 16 amino acids long. Trimming cost V 3 bases and J 1 base; bases outside gene matches: 8. The V gene's germline CDR1 is MGHRA and CDR2 YSYEKL. Here the CDR3 DNA reads TGCGCCAGCAGCCAGACAGCGGGGGATCCTTCCTACGAGCAGTACTTC. Translation gives CASSQTAGDPSYEQYF.

V gene TRBV2 combines with J gene TRBJ2-5; 11 nucleotides agree with TRBD2. The germline V gene has CDR1 SNHLY and CDR2 FYNNEI. With 6 bases clipped from V and 5 bases from J, the junction kept 5 bases outside the gene matches. The CDR3 is made up of 14 amino acids. CDR3 DNA: TGTGCCAGCAGGAAGACTAGCGGGGTGGAGACCCAGTACTTC. Amino acid sequence: CASRKTSGVETQYF.

This chain connects TRBV5-1 to TRBJ2-1, with 7 positions matching TRBD1. This CDR3 is 15 amino acids long. CDR1 is SGHRS, CDR2 YFSETQ, per germline. Trimming took 4 bases from V and 1 from J; bases not matched to a gene: 5. CDR3 residues: CASSGGQASYNEQFF. The CDR3 DNA reads as TGCGCCAGCAGCGGCGGACAGGCGTCCTACAATGAGCAGTTCTTC.

Of note for this clone: Mismatch with germline at one junction end may stem from a read error. J is TRBJ2-5 and V is TRBV7-7, with 12 bases lining up with TRBD2. This CDR3 is 14 amino acids long. Germline V gene data show CDR1 as SSHAT and CDR2 as FNYEAQ (reference sequence). Here the CDR3 reads CASSLAGGPETQYF. As DNA, the CDR3 is TGTGCTAGCAGCCTAGCGGGAGGGCCGGAGACCCAGTACTTC.

This clone occurred once. CDR3 sequence reads: CASSSVPTSSYEQYF. The CDR3 DNA sequence: TGCGCCAGCAGCTCCGTTCCTACGAGCTCCTACGAGCAGTACTTC. J is TRBJ2-7 and V is TRBV5-1, with D unclear. Germline CDR1 and CDR2: SGHRS and YFSETQ. Trimming pared 3 bases from V and 0 bases from J, leaving 13 bases between. CDR3 length: 15 amino acids. The whole variable domain, remainder taken from reference TRBV5-1 and TRBJ2-7, is KAGVTQTPRYLIKTRGQQVTLSCSPISGHRSVSWYQQTPGQGLQFLFEYFSETQRNKGNFPGRFSGRQFSNSRSEMNVSTLELGDSALYLCASSSVPTSSYEQYFGPGTRLTVT.

The chain links TRBV7-9 to TRBJ2-2, with TRBD1 identical over 7 bases. With 4 bases clipped from V and 6 bases from J, the junction kept 2 bases outside the gene matches. The CDR3 has 13 residues. CDR1 is SEHNR, CDR2 FQNEAQ, per germline (reference sequence). For the CDR3, the DNA is TGTGCCAGCAGCTGGACAGGCCCCGGGGAGCTGTTTTTT. Amino acid sequence: CASSWTGPGELFF.

The chain combines TRBV29-1 with TRBJ1-3; 9 nucleotides agree with TRBD1. V shed 2 bases, J shed 2 bases, and the junction held 1 base outside the gene matches. Germline CDR1 SQVTM, CDR2 ANQGSEA. The CDR3 totals 14 residues. CDR3 loop: CSVERTGAGNTIYF. Written as DNA, the CDR3 is TGCAGCGTTGAAAGGACAGGGGCTGGAAACACCATATATTTT.

This chain joins TRBV9 and TRBJ2-1; 8 nucleotides agree with TRBD2. Germline lookup yields CDR1 SGDLS and CDR2 YYNGEE. The J segment lost 7 bases and the V segment lost 1 base, leaving 1 base of the junction unmatched. This CDR3 is built from 13 residues. The CDR3 region is CASSVLAGNEQFF. Written as DNA, the CDR3 is TGTGCCAGCAGCGTACTAGCGGGTAATGAGCAGTTCTTC. The variable domain in full, with the rest retrieved from reference TRBV9 and TRBJ2-1, is DSGVTQTPKHLITATGQRVTLRCSPRSGDLSVYWYQQSLDQGLQFLIQYYNGEERAKGNILERFSAQQFPDLHSELNLSSLELGDSALYFCASSVLAGNEQFFGPGTRLTVL.

For the CDR3, the DNA is TGTGCCAGCAGTGAAGACGGGATAGTAGCCAAAAACATTCAGTACTTC. It translates to CASSEDGIVAKNIQYF. The chain links TRBV2 to TRBJ2-4, with a tentative D call TRBD2 (5 bases). The CDR3 length is 16 residues. The germline V gene encodes CDR1 SNHLY and CDR2 FYNNEI. V dropped 1 base and J dropped 0 bases, with 10 bases sitting between them.

The rearrangement uses TRBV4-1 and TRBJ2-5; 9 nucleotides align to TRBD2. Unmatched junction bases numbered 8, after V lost 8 bases and J lost 4 bases. CDR1 is MGHRA, CDR2 YSYEKL, per germline. The CDR3 runs to 14 residues. The CDR3 coding sequence is TGCGCCAGCGGCCGCGGGGGGGCCGGAGAGACCCAGTACTTC. Protein sequence: CASGRGGAGETQYF.

This clone has more than one count but fewer than ten. The chain is built from TRBV25-1 and TRBJ2-7, with D tentatively TRBD1 (5 bases). The length of the CDR3 is 15 residues. Germline CDR1 MGHDK, CDR2 SYGVNS. Trimming took off 3 bases at V and 1 base at J, with 13 bases between the two ends. CDR3 sequence reads: CASSDQGGESYEQYF. DNA for the CDR3: TGTGCCAGCAGTGATCAGGGCGGAGAGTCCTACGAGCAGTACTTC.

V is TRBV7-9 and J is TRBJ2-1, with 14 bases fitting TRBD2. Germline V gene lookup returns CDR1 SEHNR and CDR2 FQNEAQ (reference sequence). This CDR3 has 16 residues. The J segment lost 7 bases and the V segment lost 5 bases, leaving 7 bases of the junction unmatched. CDR3 nucleotide sequence: TGTGCCAGCAGCCCCTCGGGACTAGCGGGGGCGAATGAGCAGTTCTTC. Translated: CASSPSGLAGANEQFF.

The chain joins TRBV18 to TRBJ1-2; the D is unclear. Germline values: CDR1 KGHSH, CDR2 LQKENI. The CDR3 consists of 14 residues. The germline V and J ends were trimmed by 3 bases and 1 base, with 9 bases remaining between them. This CDR3 is CASSPAGINYGYTF. The DNA for the CDR3 is TGTGCCAGCTCACCTGCGGGGATTAACTATGGCTACACCTTC.

The V gene is TRBV7-9, the J gene TRBJ2-7, with 8 bases that match TRBD2. Trimming at V came to 7 bases and at J to 6 bases, leaving 8 bases not matched to a gene. The CDR3 covers 13 residues. Germline CDR1 reads SEHNR; CDR2 reads FQNEAQ (reference sequence). The CDR3 loop reads CASTPGGPFEQYF. The CDR3 bases are TGTGCCAGCACCCCGGGGGGGCCGTTCGAGCAGTACTTC.

CDR3 in amino acids: CASSDSAVKYNEQFF. CDR3 in DNA: TGTGCCAGCAGCGACTCGGCGGTAAAGTACAATGAGCAGTTCTTC. The chain combines TRBV7-2 with TRBJ2-1; no clear D. In germline, CDR1 is SGHTA, CDR2 FQGNSA. The CDR3 runs to 15 residues. Trimming cost V 5 bases and J 4 bases, with 15 bases left between them.

V is TRBV7-4 and J is TRBJ1-6; D might be TRBD1 (6 bases). The CDR3 contains 15 residues. V was cut by 2 bases and J by 11 bases, with 16 bases left in between. Germline V CDR1 and CDR2: SGHVT, SQSDAQ. CDR3 bases: TGTGCCAGCAGCTTACTTAAGACAGGCAATACACCCCTCCACTTT. Protein sequence: CASSLLKTGNTPLHF.

This clone is a singleton in its sample. The chain joins TRBV5-6 to TRBJ2-3; D is unresolved. Germline values: CDR1 SGHDT, CDR2 YYEEEE. Trimming shortened V by 4 bases and J by 0 bases, and 9 bases separated the two germline ends. CDR3 length: 14 residues. Here the CDR3 reads CASSHSASTDTQYF. The CDR3, as DNA: TGTGCCAGCAGCCACAGTGCCAGCACAGATACGCAGTATTTT.

This chain joins TRBV30 and TRBJ2-5, with 9 bases fitting TRBD1. CDR3 length equals 12 residues. The J segment lost 5 bases and the V segment lost 7 bases, leaving 5 bases of the junction unmatched. The germline gives CDR1 GTSNPN, CDR2 SVGIG (reference sequence). The CDR3 region is CALQGATETQYF. CDR3 nucleotide sequence: TGTGCCTTACAGGGGGCAACGGAGACCCAGTACTTC.

The rearrangement joins TRBV6-5 to TRBJ2-1; TRBD2 matches at 9 bases. V lost 4 bases and J lost 7; bases outside the gene matches: 2. Germline values: CDR1 MNHEY, CDR2 SVGAGI. The CDR3 totals 13 residues. CDR3 protein: CASSWLAGNEQFF. CDR3 DNA sequence: TGTGCCAGCAGTTGGCTAGCGGGGAATGAGCAGTTCTTC.

The rearrangement joins TRBV5-1 to TRBJ2-3; 11 bases line up with TRBD2. V dropped 3 bases and J dropped 0; count of bases not matched to a gene: 6. This CDR3 region has 17 residues. Germline V CDR1 and CDR2: SGHRS, YFSETQ. As DNA, the CDR3 is TGCGCCAGCAGCTCGGGCAGACTAGCGGGGAGCACAGATACGCAGTATTTT. It yields the protein CASSSGRLAGSTDTQYF.

V and J are TRBV7-9 and TRBJ2-5; D call uncertain. This CDR3 is built from 15 residues. Germline V CDR1 and CDR2: SEHNR, FQNEAQ (reference sequence). The V and J ends lost 1 base and 0 bases respectively, with 9 bases between them. The CDR3 here is CASSLVSGYQETQYF. The CDR3 nucleotides read TGTGCCAGCAGCTTAGTCTCCGGGTACCAAGAGACCCAGTACTTC.

This clone was seen a single time. The chain employs TRBV6-5 and TRBJ2-3; D perhaps matches TRBD2 (5 bases). The V end lost 6 bases, the J end lost 5 bases, and 12 bases lay between the germline ends. Looked up from germline, CDR1 is MNHEY and CDR2 is SVGAGI. The CDR3 runs 13 residues. DNA for the CDR3: TGTGCCAGCAGCCGCGGTCGGGGAGATACGCAGTATTTT. This gives the protein CASSRGRGDTQYF.

This clone was observed a few times. CDR3 sequence reads: CASKDYSISTDTQYF. The CDR3 DNA reads TGCGCCAGCAAAGACTACTCGATTAGCACAGATACGCAGTATTTT. The chain is built from TRBV5-1 and TRBJ2-3, with D possibly TRBD2 on 5 matching bases. From germline, CDR1 is SGHRS and CDR2 YFSETQ. CDR3 length equals 15 residues. The V end was cut by 6 bases, the J end by 0 bases, with 14 bases between.